This T cell receptor (beta chain) is from a study of response to subunit inactivated influenza vaccine. TCRdb re-called the RT-PCR reads through MiXCR, storing one row per CDR3 protein. The repertoire holds hundreds of thousands of distinct CDR3 sequences, with 15% to 19% as singletons. Only a few counts were recorded for this clonotype. This CDR3 region has 15 residues. Deletions cut 6 bases from V and 8 bases from J, with 19 bases between. Germline V gives CDR1 MDHEN, CDR2 SYDVKM. Material: PBMCs from blood, obtained less than 13 days after vaccination. V usage is TRBV28 and J usage is TRBJ1-4, with TRBD1 as a possible D gene (5 bases). The TCR comes from a man in his forties or fifties who received an inactivated influenza vaccine. This CDR3 is CASRRAGGFEEKLFF. The CDR3 DNA reads TGTGCCAGCAGACGGGCCGGGGGGTTTGAGGAAAAACTGTTTTTT.